What follows is one T cell receptor (beta chain) and its context. Its matching antigen is unknown. The data were taken from a study of identical twins. Overall study findings and caveats: With abundant cord blood beta clonotypes, insertions were fewer; memory repertoires showed no such pattern. Recombination models fit unrelated individuals' TCR alpha sharing but underestimated twins'. Part of the zero-insertion signal could reflect confounding by invariant MAIT and iNKT cells.

TCRdb reprocessed the 5' RACE reads via MiXCR and lists one record per CDR3 protein. The sample has under 300,000 distinct CDR3 sequences, approximately 8.6% seen once. Another study also made use of these data, one on yellow fever vaccine responses in identical twins.

The sequenced material came from CD8+ T cells sorted from blood. The TCR originated in a woman under 30 in good health.

Here the CDR3 DNA reads TGTGCCACCAGCAGACCCCCATTTGGCACAGATACGCAGTATTTT. Amino acid sequence: CATSRPPFGTDTQYF. The rearrangement uses TRBV15 and TRBJ2-3; D gene unclear. The CDR3 contains 15 residues. Germline CDR1 LNHNV, CDR2 YYDKDF (reference sequence). With 2 bases removed from V and 1 base from J, the gap between germline ends came to 10 bases.